These 9 T cell receptor beta chains share one sample of origin, sequenced in a study of Ad26.COV2.S vaccination and SARS-CoV-2 variants. Sequenced by immunoSEQ multiplex PCR; TCRdb stores in-frame clones only, minus some. The sample has around 300,000 clones; about 87% are singletons. Treatment meaning: some 20 received Ad26.COV2.S at low or high dose, single or two shots; roughly five received placebo; per-sample allocation not given. Samples analyzed were those drawn on day 63 after the first vaccine or placebo injection. Sequenced material: peripheral blood, taken in a trial of Ad26.COV2.S vaccine versus placebo. These receptor sequences come from a person between 18 and 59 years old who received the Ad26.COV2.S COVID-19 vaccine or a placebo.

This clone was counted a single time. The rearrangement links TRBV28 to TRBJ2-1; 7 bases agree with TRBD2. With 7 bases clipped from V and 4 bases from J, the junction kept 7 bases outside the gene matches. Germline CDR1 is MDHEN and CDR2 is SYDVKM. The CDR3 extends over 14 amino acids. The CDR3 bases are TGTGCCAGCACCATTACGGGGGGATACAATGAGCAGTTCTTC. As protein: CASTITGGYNEQFF.

The chain uses TRBV27 and TRBJ1-3; TRBD1 is a possible D gene (6 bases). The CDR3 is 15 amino acids. The V end lost 5 bases, the J end lost 0 bases, and 11 bases lay between the germline ends. Germline assignment: CDR1 MNHEY and CDR2 SMNVEV (reference sequence). CDR3 protein: CASSQDRFSGNTIYF. The CDR3 region has the DNA TGTGCCAGCAGTCAAGACAGGTTCTCTGGAAACACCATATATTTT.

This chain links TRBV6-2 or TRBV6-3 with TRBJ1-1, with no clear D. Germline CDR1 MNHEY, CDR2 SVGEGT. Trimming cost V 0 bases and J 9 bases, with 14 bases left between them. The CDR3 loop spans 14 amino acids. Written as DNA, the CDR3 is TGTGCCAGCAGTTACTCGATTCCCGCAGCTCAAGCTTTCTTT. Residues: CASSYSIPAAQAFF.

V is TRBV30 and J is TRBJ2-5; weak D call: TRBD1 (6 bases). Germline V gives CDR1 GTSNPN, CDR2 SVGIG (reference sequence). The CDR3 sequence is 14 residues long. Trimming cost V 0 bases and J 2 bases, with 10 bases left between them. CDR3 nucleotides: TGTGCCTGGAGTGTACTGGGGGCGCAAGAGACCCAGTACTTC. The encoded protein is CAWSVLGAQETQYF.

The count of this clone is one. The chain employs TRBV29-1 and TRBJ1-1; D is undetermined. This CDR3 is 11 amino acids long. CDR1 SQVTM and CDR2 ANQGSEA come from the germline V gene. V was pared by 4 bases and J by 8 bases, with 11 bases between. The CDR3 DNA is TGCAGCGTTGTAGGACGGAAAGAAGCTTTCTTT. It encodes CSVVGRKEAFF.

The rearrangement links TRBV1 to TRBJ2-7; the table calls TRBD2, which could not be checked here. TRBV1 counts as a pseudogene. The CDR3 sequence is 16 residues long. CDR3 sequence reads: CTSNPRRTSGGNEQYF. CDR3 nucleotides: TGCACCAGCAACCCCCGACGGACTAGCGGGGGGAACGAGCAGTACTTC.

This clone has a handful of counts. The V gene is TRBV18, the J gene TRBJ1-1; no firm D call. The CDR3 runs 13 residues. Germline V gene sequence: CDR1 KGHSH, CDR2 LQKENI. Trimming took 5 bases from V and 4 from J, leaving 11 bases between them. CDR3: CASSREVGTEAFF. CDR3 coding DNA: TGTGCCAGCTCAAGAGAAGTGGGCACTGAAGCTTTCTTT.

The chain links TRBV7-9 to TRBJ2-6, with unresolved D. The germline V gene encodes CDR1 SEHNR and CDR2 FQNEAQ (reference sequence). The CDR3 extends over 15 amino acids. V gave up 5 bases and J gave up 0 bases, with 8 bases separating them. The chain's CDR3 is CASSRAYSGANVLTF. In DNA form, the CDR3 reads TGTGCCAGCAGCCGAGCCTACTCTGGGGCCAACGTCCTGACTTTC.

The chain employs TRBV5-4 and TRBJ2-2; 7 nucleotides match TRBD1. CDR1 and CDR2 (germline): SGHNT, YYREEE (reference sequence). J lost 1 base, V lost 6 bases, and 6 bases had no gene match. The CDR3 runs to 15 residues. The CDR3 here is CASTFRTGNTGELFF. CDR3 coding DNA: TGTGCCAGCACCTTCCGGACAGGGAACACCGGGGAGCTGTTTTTT.